This T cell receptor (beta chain) stems from a study of T cell responses to AZD1222 COVID-19 vaccine (dated by TCRdb to the early 2020s). For the study in its entirety: TCR sequencing covered some 240 trial participants: about 210 given two doses of AZD1222 and 26 given two doses of MenACWY control vaccine. Trial participants were enrolled into age subgroups of 18-55, 56-69 and 70-plus years, which contained about 150, 27 and 61 TCR-sequenced participants, respectively.

Results and caveats for the whole study, not just this receptor: Participants were mostly white British, with more females than males. The authors suggested clonal diversity may have been underestimated. Epitopes outside the regions mutated in the B.1.351 and B.1.1.7 variants were reportedly recognized by nearly half of the unique spike-specific TCRs. CD4 TCRs associated with the vaccine covered the entire spike protein, and the dominant responses were in regions 160-218 and 743-854. In the small 56-69-year group, the increase in depth fell short of significance, most likely because of low power. A significant rise in spike-specific TCR breadth and depth was observed after two AZD1222 doses relative to day 0 and relative to MenACWY recipients. Conclusions about previously exposed vaccinees are limited because only a handful of AZD1222 recipients were SARS-CoV-2 seropositive at baseline. Because no day 14 peak-response samples were available, repertoires were characterized only after the peak T cell response.

This clone was detected only once. What this receptor recognizes is not known. An end of the junction does not agree with germline; a read error may underlie this. Other DNA sequences in this sample translate to the same CDR3. The cysteine opens and the phenylalanine closes a CDR3 of 15 amino acids. The entry retains the CDR3 DNA only, 45 bases that are in frame from base 1. CDR1 MDHEN and CDR2 SYDVKM were looked up in the germline V gene. Per the publication, the time point label means: about 28 days (+/-7) after the second vaccine dose. Reading the label with the study, this specimen's treatment or condition is: meningococcal conjugate vaccine given as trial control. Vaccinee samples were obtained from the UK trials COV001 and COV002, which included a single-blind randomized controlled phase 2/3 trial of AZD1222 (ChAdOx1 nCoV-19) in healthy adults. For TCRbeta chain sequencing, PBMC samples from trial participants were taken at day 0 and at day 28 after the second dose.

The CDR3 regions of human TCRbeta chains were analyzed by immunosequencing. Turning to the authors' computational methods: TCRs in the repertoires were compared against a reference library of SARS-CoV-2-specific TCRs that had been generated with the MIRA antigen-specificity platform. Breadth meant the fraction of unique TCRs that were SARS-CoV-2-associated, whereas depth meant the fraction of total T cells that were SARS-CoV-2-associated. Using the MIRA data, each spike-specific TCR was mapped to the spike region that the TCR reacts to and placed in a CD4 or CD8 class. Log10-transformed breadth and depth values were compared by one-way ANOVA with Sidak's multiple comparisons tests. As stored in TCRdb, this immuneACCESS dataset retains in-frame rearrangements with V and J assigned. A fraction of the clones does not appear; measured against another copy, unresolved V genes explain less than half of the discrepancy, and the remainder lacks a known reason. From that table come the V and J calls and clone size; the DNA was used to work out D and trimming. Counted in this sample were roughly 100,000 clones; roughly nine tenths of them appeared once. The ten largest clonotypes hold over 3% of the sample.

This TCR was recovered from an adult who received the MenACWY meningococcal vaccine as a control. Sequencing was performed on peripheral blood, taken 28 days after the second dose of the MenACWY control vaccine. The rearrangement combines TRBV28 with TRBJ2-2; TRBD2 fits 8 bases in the junction. The DNA sequence follows: TGTGCCAGCAGTGGGGGACTAGGTCTTTCCGGGGAGTTGTTTTTT. The translation is CASSGGLGLSGELFF.